These 10 T cell receptor beta chains originate from one sample sequenced in a study of shared clonotypes between healthy human individuals. Only in-frame clones appear in the TCRdb table, and some are missing; sequencing was by immunoSEQ multiplex PCR. The sample includes about 2.3 million clones, roughly 92% of them seen just once. What was sequenced was naive CD4+ T cells from PBMCs. Subset indicated: CD45RA+ positively selected. Receptors were obtained from a man between 18 and 29 years old in good health. Some clones in this sample may be carry-over from other donors' samples.

The chain links TRBV28 to TRBJ2-5, with D uncertain. This CDR3 has 14 amino acids. V lost 0 bases to trimming and J lost 0 bases, with 5 bases between them. Germline CDR1 reads MDHEN; CDR2 reads SYDVKM. For the CDR3, the DNA is TGTGCCAGCAGTTTATGGGGGAACCAAGAGACCCAGTACTTC. Protein product: CASSLWGNQETQYF.

Written as DNA, the CDR3 is TGTGCCAGCAGCTCCGATTCCGGGACAGGGAGAGGAAGAGGCTACACCTTC. This codes for CASSSDSGTGRGRGYTF. The genes are TRBV9 and TRBJ1-2; TRBD1 matches 9 bases. The CDR3 has 17 amino acids. CDR1 is SGDLS and CDR2 is YYNGEE in the germline V gene. V was clipped by 4 bases and J by 8 bases; unmatched bases: 18.

The gene calls are TRBV18 and TRBJ1-3; D may be TRBD1 (6 bases). CDR1 is KGHSH and CDR2 is LQKENI in the germline V gene. This CDR3 is 17 amino acids long. The V gene lost 1 base and the J gene lost 3 bases, with 16 bases spanning the gap. CDR3 residues: CASSPLFGTTDGNTIYF. The CDR3 coding sequence is TGTGCCAGCTCACCACTGTTTGGGACAACCGATGGAAACACCATATATTTT. The variable domain in full, completed from reference TRBV18 and TRBJ1-3, reads NAGVMQNPRHLVRRRGQEARLRCSPMKGHSHVYWYRQLPEEGLKFMVYLQKENIIDESGMPKERFSAEFPKEGPSILRIQQVVRGDSAAYFCASSPLFGTTDGNTIYFGEGSWLTVV.

The rearrangement links TRBV11-3 to TRBJ2-2; D could derive from TRBD1 or TRBD2 (5 bases each). The CDR3 totals 12 residues. CDR1 is SGHNT and CDR2 is YENEEA in the germline V gene. V dropped 8 bases and J dropped 5 bases, with 9 bases sitting between them. This chain's CDR3 is CASGGTTGELFF. CDR3 in DNA: TGTGCCAGCGGGGGAACAACCGGGGAGCTGTTTTTT.

This clone was counted a few times. The chain recombines TRBV2 with TRBJ1-1; D is perhaps TRBD1 (5 bases). Germline V gene data show CDR1 as SNHLY and CDR2 as FYNNEI. With 4 bases removed from V and 4 bases from J, the gap between germline ends came to 13 bases. This CDR3 contains 14 residues. The CDR3 sequence: CASSAQGTGTEAFF. CDR3 in DNA: TGTGCCAGCAGTGCTCAGGGTACGGGCACTGAAGCTTTCTTT.

The rearrangement links TRBV6-1 to TRBJ2-1; 7 positions agree with TRBD1. CDR1 and CDR2 from the germline V gene are MNHNS and SASEGT. The V gene end was trimmed by 2 bases and the J gene end by 4 bases; junction bases not matched to a gene: 2. The CDR3 has 14 amino acids. CDR3 sequence reads: CASSERGPYNEQFF. The CDR3 region has the DNA TGTGCCAGCAGTGAAAGGGGGCCTTACAATGAGCAGTTCTTC.

Here the CDR3 DNA reads TGTGCCAGCAGCCTTGGACTAGCGGAGGAAGAGACCCAGTACTTC. Translation: CASSLGLAEEETQYF. The V call is TRBV27, the J call TRBJ2-5; TRBD2 matches 10 bases. V was clipped by 6 bases and J by 3 bases; unmatched bases: 7. This CDR3 is built from 15 residues. CDR1 is MNHEY, CDR2 SMNVEV, per germline (reference sequence).

V and J are TRBV30 and TRBJ2-1; 11 nucleotides agree with TRBD2. V dropped 0 bases and J dropped 6; count of bases not matched to a gene: 7. This CDR3 has 16 amino acids. Germline V gene lookup returns CDR1 GTSNPN and CDR2 SVGIG (reference sequence). CDR3 nucleotides: TGTGCCTGGAGTGTACGTACTAGCGGGAGCCTCAATGAGCAGTTCTTC. Translation gives CAWSVRTSGSLNEQFF.

The rearrangement joins TRBV18 to TRBJ1-3; 9 nucleotides agree with TRBD1. CDR3 size: 13 residues. CDR1 and CDR2 from the germline V gene are KGHSH and LQKENI. V lost 6 bases to trimming and J lost 7 bases; unmatched junction nucleotides: 4. CDR3 loop: CASSDGTGNTIYF. The CDR3 DNA follows: TGTGCCAGCTCCGACGGGACAGGGAACACCATATATTTT.

The V call is TRBV18, the J call TRBJ2-1; D remains ambiguous. The CDR3 is made up of 15 amino acids. Trimming removed 0 bases at V and 5 bases at J, with 11 bases between. The germline CDR1 and CDR2 sequences are KGHSH and LQKENI. The CDR3 nucleotides are TGTGCCAGCTCACCACCTACGGTACCAAACAATGAGCAGTTCTTC. Residues: CASSPPTVPNNEQFF.